This entry describes one T cell receptor beta chain. What antigen it recognizes has not been identified. The input lacks base qualities; no much larger clone sits a single base away. V is reduced by 0 bases and J by 3 bases, leaving a spacing of 12 bases between them. The germline V gene (reference sequence) gives CDR1 as GTSNPN and CDR2 as SVGIG. Taken from cysteine to phenylalanine, the CDR3 has 14 residues. The retained sequence is limited to the CDR3, 42 bases, with the frame set at the first base. This sample stems from a study of beta chain features in type 1 diabetes (dated by TCRdb to the late 2010s). For the wider study: No differences in mean age, gender distribution, total cell number or subset yield were found between patients and healthy donors. Regulatory and stem cell-like memory subsets were obtained from only 8 patients and roughly 8 healthy donors, while naive and central memory subsets were obtained from all 28 donors. A total of 85 million to 140 million sorted cells were examined across all samples, and a strong correlation was observed between cell number per subset and RNA yield. The study compared the TCRB repertoires of sorted circulating CD4+ T cell subsets in recently diagnosed type 1 diabetes patients with those in matched healthy donors. Overall study results and their limits: PCR might favor shorter templates, but patient and control samples were amplified and corrected together, so any skew would affect both groups equally. Patients with type 1 diabetes made fewer insertions and deleted more nucleotides at VDJ recombination sites, implying thymic rearrangement abnormalities. Only small numbers of individuals were included in the HLA sub-analyses, which left unresolved whether HLA type had any influence on TCRB rearrangement. Naive, central memory and regulatory TCRB repertoires appeared to be more alike among patients than among healthy donors. Sequencing cDNA rather than genomic DNA could over-represent highly expressing activated cells, although activation and CD3 levels did not differ between groups. Type 1 diabetes patients showed a moderate but significant shortening of TCRB CDR3 length in all four CD4+ subsets.

The entire isolated RNA was reverse transcribed using the High Capacity cDNA Reverse Transcription Kit, and thus expressed TCRB transcripts were sequenced. Naive, central memory and regulatory T cell samples underwent deep immunoSEQ sequencing, averaging around 3.7 million total reads per sample. Sorted cells were lysed in RLT buffer, and RNA was extracted using DNase-treated RNeasy Micro or Mini kits according to cell number. To prevent cross-contamination, each cell subset was processed individually, whereas patient and healthy donor samples were processed jointly. The immunoSEQ multiplex PCR was used to amplify TCRB sequences from cDNA, yielding 87-bp fragments that span the CDR3 region. The amplicons were sequenced using the Illumina HiSeq platform. Under the source paper's analysis protocol: Synthetic template baselines were used to correct PCR bias computationally, reads within Hamming distance 2 were collapsed together, and singletons that could not be merged were discarded. Reads were aligned to IMGT to assign V, D and J genes, CDR3 length, and insertions or deletions at six rearrangement sites. Within each subset, clonotype counts were normalized to the number of sorted cells before true diversity and Gini coefficients were calculated with the tcR R package. The overlap coefficient, calculated on TCRB nucleotide sequences, was used to measure repertoire sharing. Sourced from immuneACCESS, this table was stored by TCRdb with only in-frame sequences that have V and J called. A share of the clones is absent; for the studies checked, an unresolved V gene accounts for under half, and the remainder has no known explanation. For V, J and clone size, that table is used; D and trimming come from the DNA. The sample data list around 180,000 clones, and around 7.9% of these were observed just once. The top ten constitute 0.5% to 0.55% of the sample.

Each donor gave one peripheral blood draw, averaging roughly 100 mL, which was collected into heparinised tubes. Using a panel that included CD45RO, CCR7, CD25, CD127, CD95 and CD27, naive, central memory, regulatory and stem cell-like memory CD4+ T cells were sorted on a BD FACSAria II. All sorted populations exceeded 95% purity. PBMCs were separated immediately by Lymphoprep density gradient centrifugation and were stained directly, without being cultured. So that batch effects would be minimized, each experiment stained and sorted samples in pairs, pairing one healthy donor with one patient. This receptor was identified in a man younger than 30 with type 1 diabetes. The sequencing sample was made of central memory CD4+ T cells from blood. The rearrangement joined TRBV30 to TRBJ2-7; no D segment can be confidently identified. CDR3 loop: CAWSVDLQSYEQYF. The nucleotide sequence reads as follows: TGTGCCTGGAGTGTAGACCTACAGAGCTACGAGCAGTACTTC. When the CDR3 is completed using the reference TRBV30 and TRBJ2-7 genes on either side, the full variable domain is SQTIHQWPATLVQPVGSPLSLECTVEGTSNPNLYWYRQAAGRGLQLLFYSVGIGQISSEVPQNLSASRPQDRQFILSSKKLLLSDSGFYLCAWSVDLQSYEQYFGPGTRLTVT.